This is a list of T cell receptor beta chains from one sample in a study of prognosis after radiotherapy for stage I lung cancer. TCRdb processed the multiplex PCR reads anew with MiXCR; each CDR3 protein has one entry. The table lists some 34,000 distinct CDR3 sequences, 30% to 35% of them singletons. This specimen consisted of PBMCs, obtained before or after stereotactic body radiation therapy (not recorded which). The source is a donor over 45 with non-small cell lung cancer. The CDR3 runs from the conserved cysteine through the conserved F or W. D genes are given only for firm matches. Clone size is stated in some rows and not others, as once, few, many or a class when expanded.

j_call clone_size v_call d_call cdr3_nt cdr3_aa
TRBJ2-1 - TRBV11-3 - TGTGCCAGCAGCTCAGAGGAGCAGTTCTTC CASSSEEQFF
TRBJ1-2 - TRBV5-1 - TGCGCCAGCAGCTTTGAAGGTATCGATGGCTACACCTTC CASSFEGIDGYTF
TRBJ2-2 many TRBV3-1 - TGTGCCAGCAGCCCCCGGATAGCGGTCACCGGGGAGCTGTTTTTT CASSPRIAVTGELFF
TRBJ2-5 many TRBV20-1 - TGCAGTGCTAGAATCCAAGAGACCCAGTACTTC CSARIQETQYF
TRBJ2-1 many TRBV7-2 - TGTGCCAGCAGCTTCGCGGGGTACAATGAGCAGTTCTTC CASSFAGYNEQFF
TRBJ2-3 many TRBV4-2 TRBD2 TGTGCCAGCAGCCCCCAGCCGACTAGCGGGGGGGGTAGGGGCACAGATACGCAGTATTTT CASSPQPTSGGGRGTDTQYF
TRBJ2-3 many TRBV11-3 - TGTGCCAGCAGCCATGGACAGTGGGGTAGCACAGATACGCAGTATTTT CASSHGQWGSTDTQYF
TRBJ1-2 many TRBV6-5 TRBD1 TGTGCCAGCAGTTATCCCGGGACAGTTAACTATGGCTACACCTTC CASSYPGTVNYGYTF
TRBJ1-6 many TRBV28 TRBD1 TGTGCCAGCAGTTTAGCGCAGGGGGGAAACTCCTATAATTCACCCCTCCACTTT CASSLAQGGNSYNSPLHF
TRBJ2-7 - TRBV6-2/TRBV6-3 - TGTGCCAGCAGTTACTCAGGGTATAGGTCCTACGAGCAGTACTTC CASSYSGYRSYEQYF
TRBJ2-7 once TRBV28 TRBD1 TGTGCCAGCACCGCGTGGACAGGGGGCTACGATCAGTACTTC CASTAWTGGYDQYF
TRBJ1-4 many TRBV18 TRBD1 TGTGCCAGCTCACAGGGGGCCGGGGAAAAACTGTTTTTT CASSQGAGEKLFF
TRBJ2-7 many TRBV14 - TGTGCCAGCAGCCGGATAGGGGTAGTTCGTGGTTACGAGCAGTACTTC CASSRIGVVRGYEQYF
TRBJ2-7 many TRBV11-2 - TGTGCCAGCAGCGGGACACCTTCCTACGAGCAGTACTTC CASSGTPSYEQYF
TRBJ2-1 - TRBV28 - TGTGCCAGCAGTCTATACAGGGACCACAATGAGCAGTTCTTC CASSLYRDHNEQFF
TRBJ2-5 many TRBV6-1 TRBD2 TGTGCCAGCAGGCAGCCTGGACTAGCGGGGGGAGAGACCCAGTACTTC CASRQPGLAGGETQYF
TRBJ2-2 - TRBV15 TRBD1 TGTGCCACCAGCAGAATACTGGGGGACAGGGGGCAGTTCGGCGGGGATCTGTTTTTT CATSRILGDRGQFGGDLFF
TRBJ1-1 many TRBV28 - TGTGCCAGCAGTTTGGGGGGCAGGTCGAACACTGAAGCTTTCTTT CASSLGGRSNTEAFF
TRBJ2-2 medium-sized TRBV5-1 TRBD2 TGCGCCAGCAGCGTCGGCGGGAGATGGGCCGGGGAGCTGTTTTTT CASSVGGRWAGELFF
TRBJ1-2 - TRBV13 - TGTGCCAGCAGCTTATCCGGGACGGATGACTATGGCTACACCTTC CASSLSGTDDYGYTF
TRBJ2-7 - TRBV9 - TGTGCCAGCAGCGTATACCAGGGTAACTACGAGCAGTACTTC CASSVYQGNYEQYF
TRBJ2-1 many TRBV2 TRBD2 TGTGCCAGCGTTTTAGGAGGCGGGGGGGGTTCCTACAATGAGCAGTTCTTC CASVLGGGGGSYNEQFF
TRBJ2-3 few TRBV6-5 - TGTGCCAGCAGTTTTGGGGATACGCAGTATTTT CASSFGDTQYF
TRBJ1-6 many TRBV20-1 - TGCAGTGCTAGGAAGACAGGAATCCAATCACCCCTCCACTTT CSARKTGIQSPLHF
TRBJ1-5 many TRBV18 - TGTGCCAGCTCACTTACGACAAGACTTAGCAATCAGCCCCAGCATTTT CASSLTTRLSNQPQHF
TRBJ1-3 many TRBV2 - TGTGCCAGCAAAGGGAGCTCTGGAAACACCATATATTTT CASKGSSGNTIYF
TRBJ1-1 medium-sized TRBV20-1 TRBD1 TGCAGTGCCGGGACAGGGGAAATGAGCATTGAAGCTTTCTTT CSAGTGEMSIEAFF
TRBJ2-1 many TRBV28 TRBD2 TGTGCCAGCAGTTACGGGGGACTATCCTACAATGAGCAGTTCTTC CASSYGGLSYNEQFF
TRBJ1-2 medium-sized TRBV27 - TGTGCCAGCAGTTTACGTCAGGGCGGGAAATATGGCTACACCTTC CASSLRQGGKYGYTF
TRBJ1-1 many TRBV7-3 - TGTGCCAGCAGCTTCTCAGCAGGGTATACTGAAGCTTTCTTT CASSFSAGYTEAFF
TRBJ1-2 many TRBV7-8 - TGTGCCAGCCGAAGGGGGGGCGCGGGGGGCTACACCTTC CASRRGGAGGYTF
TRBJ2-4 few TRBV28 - TGTGCCAGCAACCCTGGGGGGGCCAAAAACATTCAGTACTTC CASNPGGAKNIQYF
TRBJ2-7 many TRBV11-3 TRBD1 TGTGCCAGCAGCTTAGAAGGACAGGGGATGACCTACGAGCAGTACTTC CASSLEGQGMTYEQYF
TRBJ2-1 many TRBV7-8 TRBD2 TGTGCCAGCAGCTTACCAGGGACTAGTATCAATGAGCAGTTCTTC CASSLPGTSINEQFF
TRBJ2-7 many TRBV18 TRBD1 TGTGCCAGCTCCCCTGGGACAGGGTCCTACGAGCAGTACTTC CASSPGTGSYEQYF